Listed below are T cell receptor beta chains from one sample, sequenced in a study of HIV-infected patients and healthy controls. TCRdb ran MiXCR on the 5' RACE reads and lists one entry per CDR3 protein. The top ten hold 6.5% to 7.5% of the sample, which has some 13,000 distinct CDR3 sequences, 9.9% seen once. What was sequenced was blood. The receptors originated from an adult in good health. CDR3s include the opening cysteine and the closing phenylalanine or tryptophan. The order of the fields is J gene, V gene, clone size, CDR3 protein. Clone size is not always given. Where it is, it says once, few, many or a class for expanded clones.

>TRBJ1-2|TRBV27|many
CASSLQGALGYGYTF
>TRBJ2-1|TRBV7-8|few
CASSPRQGPSNEQFF
>TRBJ1-1|TRBV14|many
CASSQDSKPGTEAFF
>TRBJ2-7|TRBV28|many
CASSLRGYEQYF
>TRBJ1-4|TRBV2|-
CASRLGTTNEKLFF
>TRBJ2-7|TRBV2|-
CASRPLIGGGEQYF
>TRBJ1-1|TRBV19|many
CASSMWDTEAFF
>TRBJ2-7|TRBV10-3|medium-sized
CAISETHTYEQYF
>TRBJ1-1|TRBV9|many
CASSRAGSTEAFF
>TRBJ2-2|TRBV19|many
CASSTTGARGTGELFF
>TRBJ1-5|TRBV20-1|medium-sized
CSARIGTGSNQPQHF
>TRBJ2-4|TRBV7-2|medium-sized
CASSYSVNIQYF
>TRBJ2-5|TRBV7-3|many
CASSLNVGTTETQYF
>TRBJ2-2|TRBV6-5|many
CASSWGTNTGELFF